This T cell receptor beta chain was sequenced during a study of cytomegalovirus exposure and HLA in healthy donors. General study points: Immune exposure information comprised only CMV serostatus. A list of 164 TCR beta chains associated with cytomegalovirus was given.

PCR primers comprised 60 Vbeta and 13 Jbeta primers. Sequencing used immunoSEQ multiplex PCR; TCRdb keeps in-frame clones, though not all of them. The sample has about 190,000 clones; about three quarters are singletons. Trimming at V came to 1 base and at J to 3 bases, leaving 4 bases not matched to a gene. The CDR3 has 16 residues. From germline, CDR1 is SGHNT and CDR2 YENEEA. With regard to this clone: Its target is not known.

The source material was PBMCs. The receptor was isolated from a woman between 40 and 55 years old in good health and CMV-seronegative. The V and J genes are TRBV11-3 and TRBJ1-4, with 8 bases aligning to TRBD1. The DNA for the CDR3 is TGTGCCAGCAGCTTAGGTCCGGACAGGGCTAATGAAAAACTGTTTTTT. It yields the protein CASSLGPDRANEKLFF.